These T cell receptor beta chains were read from a single sample in a study of PD-L1 blockade in urothelial cancer. Libraries were prepared by immunoSEQ multiplex PCR; TCRdb keeps only in-frame clonotypes and omits some of them. In the table there are 70,000 or so clones, approximately 91% of which are singletons. The material sequenced was PBMCs, taken around atezolizumab (anti-PD-L1) treatment. The source of these receptors is a man in his 60s with urothelial cancer. Each CDR3 is given with its conserved first and last residue. The order of the fields is V gene, clone size, J gene, D gene, CDR3 protein, CDR3 DNA. D genes are given only for firm matches. The size of a clone is reported for some rows only, either as once, few or many, or as a class for expanded clones.

>TRBV6-5|-|TRBJ2-2|TRBD1
CASRRDSGTGELFF
TGTGCCAGCAGGAGGGACAGTGGAACCGGGGAGCTGTTTTTT
>TRBV9|-|TRBJ2-4|-
CASSVDGGTKNIQYF
TGTGCCAGCAGCGTAGATGGAGGTACCAAAAACATTCAGTACTTC
>TRBV10-3|-|TRBJ1-5|TRBD1
CAISDPTGEEPQHF
TGTGCCATCAGTGACCCGACAGGGGAGGAGCCCCAGCATTTT
>TRBV28|-|TRBJ1-5|-
CASGTGSNSNQPQHF
TGTGCCAGCGGAACAGGGTCCAATAGCAATCAGCCCCAGCATTTT
>TRBV4-2|-|TRBJ2-5|TRBD2
CASSQDLAGGETQYF
TGTGCCAGCAGCCAAGATCTAGCGGGGGGTGAGACCCAGTACTTC
>TRBV11-2|few|TRBJ1-5|-
CASSFSRDQPQHF
TGTGCCAGCAGCTTTAGTAGAGATCAGCCCCAGCATTTT
>TRBV5-1|-|TRBJ2-5|-
CASSLGSGETQYF
TGCGCCAGCAGCTTGGGGTCGGGGGAGACCCAGTACTTC
>TRBV5-6|once|TRBJ2-5|TRBD1
CASSIGQALLVETQYF
TGTGCCAGCAGCATTGGACAGGCCCTTTTAGTAGAGACCCAGTACTTC
>TRBV5-4|once|TRBJ2-1|-
CASRIAGTNYNEQFF
TGTGCCAGCAGGATAGCCGGGACAAACTACAATGAGCAGTTCTTC
>TRBV6-6|-|TRBJ1-5|-
CASSQTEKPQHF
TGTGCCAGCAGTCAGACAGAGAAGCCCCAGCATTTT
>TRBV5-8|-|TRBJ1-4|-
CASSLGRSGEKLFF
TGTGCCAGCAGCTTGGGTCGCTCCGGTGAAAAACTGTTTTTT
>TRBV11-2|-|TRBJ2-7|TRBD1
CASSSPGTGVREQYF
TGTGCCAGCAGCAGCCCCGGGACAGGGGTTCGCGAGCAGTACTTC
>TRBV11-2|-|TRBJ2-4|TRBD1
CASSSATDRGRSIQYF
TGTGCCAGCAGCTCGGCTACAGACAGGGGGCGCAGCATTCAGTACTTC
>TRBV18|-|TRBJ1-1|-
CASSPKGVNTEAFF
TGTGCCAGCTCACCGAAGGGGGTCAACACTGAAGCTTTCTTT
>TRBV4-2|-|TRBJ2-3|TRBD2
CASSQEQERGRTDTQYF
TGTGCCAGCAGCCAAGAACAGGAGCGGGGGCGCACAGATACGCAGTATTTT
>TRBV5-4|-|TRBJ2-2|-
CASSLDGVYTGELFF
TGTGCCAGCAGCTTAGACGGGGTGTACACCGGGGAGCTGTTTTTT
>TRBV19|-|TRBJ1-5|-
CASSIGGNNQPQHF
TGTGCCAGTAGTATCGGCGGGAACAATCAGCCCCAGCATTTT
>TRBV19|-|TRBJ1-1|-
CASSRLNTEAFF
TGTGCCAGTAGTAGGCTGAACACTGAAGCTTTCTTT
>TRBV7-9|-|TRBJ2-3|-
CASSRYRDSRTDTQYF
TGTGCCAGCAGCCGCTACCGGGACTCTCGCACAGATACGCAGTATTTT
>TRBV15|once|TRBJ1-6|-
CATSRGGGSYNSPLHF
TGTGCCACCAGCAGAGGAGGCGGCTCCTATAATTCACCCCTCCACTTT
>TRBV5-4|once|TRBJ2-1|TRBD2
CASSLGGSGNNEQFF
TGTGCCAGCAGCTTGGGCGGGAGTGGTAACAATGAGCAGTTCTTC
>TRBV6-6|-|TRBJ1-2|TRBD1
CASSRQGEINGYTF
TGTGCCAGCAGTAGACAGGGGGAAATCAATGGCTACACCTTC
>TRBV9|-|TRBJ2-7|-
CASNLRGDRTSSYEQYF
TGTGCCAGCAACTTGAGGGGAGACAGGACCTCCTCCTACGAGCAGTACTTC
>TRBV10-3|-|TRBJ1-5|-
CAIKSGGNSNQPQHF
TGTGCCATCAAGTCCGGCGGGAATAGCAATCAGCCCCAGCATTTT
>TRBV2|-|TRBJ2-2|-
CASSDEGTGELFF
TGTGCCAGCAGCGACGAGGGCACCGGGGAGCTGTTTTTT
>TRBV10-3|-|TRBJ1-1|TRBD1
CAISETGANTEAFF
TGTGCCATCAGTGAGACAGGGGCGAACACTGAAGCTTTCTTT
>TRBV7-9|-|TRBJ2-5|-
CASSRIAPQKETQYF
TGTGCCAGCAGCCGAATAGCCCCCCAAAAAGAGACCCAGTACTTC
>TRBV9|few|TRBJ1-4|-
CASSVATQGGLFF
TGTGCCAGCAGCGTAGCTACGCAGGGCGGACTGTTTTTT
>TRBV28|-|TRBJ1-2|TRBD1
CASSGQVNYGYTF
TGTGCCAGCAGCGGACAGGTCAACTATGGCTACACCTTC
>TRBV5-4|-|TRBJ2-7|TRBD1
CASSLDRGGEQYF
TGTGCCAGCAGCTTGGACAGGGGCGGAGAGCAGTACTTC
>TRBV15|-|TRBJ2-7|TRBD1
CATSRVRDRKYF
TGTGCCACCAGCAGAGTAAGGGACAGGAAGTACTTC
>TRBV4-1|-|TRBJ1-2|TRBD1
CASSPRQGYDYGYTF
TGCGCCAGCAGCCCTCGACAGGGTTATGACTATGGCTACACCTTC
>TRBV18|-|TRBJ1-2|-
CASSPPQGTYGYTF
TGTGCCAGCTCACCACCCCAGGGCACTTATGGCTACACCTTC
>TRBV18|-|TRBJ1-4|TRBD1
CASSPLAQGNEKLFF
TGTGCCAGCTCACCACTAGCACAGGGGAATGAAAAACTGTTTTTT
>TRBV6-1|-|TRBJ2-5|-
CASSEAGAGGETQYF
TGTGCCAGCAGTGAGGCGGGCGCGGGTGGTGAGACCCAGTACTTC
>TRBV19|-|TRBJ2-7|-
CASSPTDSSYEQYF
TGTGCCAGTAGTCCAACGGACAGCTCCTACGAGCAGTACTTC
>TRBV5-1|once|TRBJ1-4|-
CASSFGRGSSNEKLFF
TGCGCCAGCAGCTTTGGGAGGGGGTCCTCTAATGAAAAACTGTTTTTT
>TRBV6-4|-|TRBJ1-2|TRBD1
CASSPGQEANYGYTF
TGTGCCAGCAGTCCGGGACAGGAAGCTAACTATGGCTACACCTTC
>TRBV5-3|-|TRBJ1-2|-
CARSLGGRGYGYTF
TGTGCCAGAAGCTTGGGGGGTCGGGGATATGGCTACACCTTC